The entry below describes one TCR beta chain. Antigen: not known. V lost 5 bases and J lost 2, with 14 bases in between. Germline V CDR1 and CDR2: SGHNT, YENEEA. The CDR3 is made up of 15 amino acids. Some clones are missing from TCRdb's copy, which holds only in-frame ones; the method was immunoSEQ multiplex PCR. The sample records roughly 170,000 clones, roughly 87% being singletons. This specimen comes from a study of T cell responses to AZD1222 COVID-19 vaccine. Study-wide findings and caveats: Donors were largely white British and mainly female; clonal diversity was possibly underestimated. Regions left unmutated in variants are reportedly the target of nearly half of spike-specific TCRs. Just a handful of AZD1222 recipients were seropositive at baseline. Samples come after the peak T cell response, not at day 14.

The starting material was peripheral blood, obtained on day 0 of AZD1222 vaccination. The receptor's source is an adult in good health. This chain uses TRBV11-3 with TRBJ2-3; weak D call: TRBD2 (5 bases). The CDR3 sequence is CASSRAAGFTDTQYF. CDR3 DNA sequence: TGTGCCAGCAGCCGAGCGGCCGGATTCACAGATACGCAGTATTTT.